The 23 T cell receptor beta chains below come from one sample, sequenced in a study of blood T cell repertoires in COVID-19 (TCRdb year 2020). The library was produced with the immunoSEQ multiplex PCR assay. What TCRdb holds here is the immuneACCESS table cut down to in-frame rearrangements. Part of the clones is not present; checked against another copy, under half of the missing clones reflect an unresolved V gene, and the others are unexplained. The sample has over 50,000 clones on record, roughly 85% of them singletons. 10% of the sample is taken by the ten largest. The sample taken for sequencing was peripheral blood. The source of these receptors is a human donor in a cohort sampled during active COVID-19.

This clone was found a few times. The gene calls are TRBV6-5 and TRBJ1-3; TRBD1 is a possible D gene (5 bases). Germline CDR1 and CDR2: MNHEY and SVGAGI. V dropped 0 bases and J dropped 2 bases, with 11 bases sitting between them. This CDR3 has 16 residues. CDR3 in amino acids: CASSYSTGLPGNTIYF. The CDR3 DNA sequence: TGTGCCAGCAGTTACTCCACAGGCCTGCCTGGAAACACCATATATTTT.

The chain links TRBV11-2 to TRBJ1-2, with 10 nucleotides matching TRBD1. Germline assignment: CDR1 SGHAT and CDR2 FQNNGV. The CDR3 covers 13 residues. J was trimmed by 4 bases and V by 4 bases; bases with no gene match: 0. As DNA, the CDR3 is TGTGCCAGCAGCTGGGACAGGGGCTATGGCTACACCTTC. Protein: CASSWDRGYGYTF.

The CDR3 DNA reads TGTGCCAGCAGCGTAGACGCGGGAGGAAATGAGCAGTTCTTC. This codes for CASSVDAGGNEQFF. V usage is TRBV9 and J usage is TRBJ2-1; 8 bases line up with TRBD2. The CDR3 totals 14 residues. J gave up 7 bases and V 0 bases, and 3 bases lay outside the gene matches. Germline CDR1 SGDLS, CDR2 YYNGEE.

The chain carries TRBV7-9 and TRBJ1-6, with 9 bases identical to TRBD1. J gave up 7 bases and V 5 bases, and 15 bases lay outside the gene matches. This CDR3 region has 18 residues. Germline V gives CDR1 SEHNR, CDR2 FQNEAQ (reference sequence). The CDR3 DNA is TGTGCCAGCAGCAACCGGGACAGGGACGAGCGCAGGAATTCACCCCTCCACTTT. As protein: CASSNRDRDERRNSPLHF.

The chain carries TRBV4-1 and TRBJ2-4, with D possibly matching TRBD1 (5 bases). Germline values: CDR1 MGHRA, CDR2 YSYEKL. There are 15 residues in the CDR3. V was shortened by 2 bases and J by 1 base, with 9 bases between the two germline ends. CDR3 protein: CASSQIGAAKNIQYF. DNA of the CDR3: TGCGCCAGCAGCCAAATAGGGGCGGCCAAAAACATTCAGTACTTC.

The chain combines TRBV12-3 or TRBV12-4 with TRBJ2-2; D is unresolved. The CDR3 is 13 residues long. Trimming removed 4 bases from V and 0 bases from J, with 3 bases in between. This CDR3 reads CASSSSNTGELFF. CDR3 DNA sequence: TGTGCCAGCAGTTCCTCGAACACCGGGGAGCTGTTTTTT.

This sequence joins TRBV7-2 and TRBJ2-7; 13 bases align to TRBD2. Per the germline V gene, CDR1 is SGHTA and CDR2 is FQGNSA. The CDR3 is 14 amino acids. V lost 4 bases, J lost 9 bases, and 6 bases stayed unmatched. The CDR3 DNA reads as TGTGCCAGCAGCTCCGGGACTAGCGGGATGGTGCAGTACTTC. It codes for CASSSGTSGMVQYF. Supplemented by reference TRBV7-2 and TRBJ2-7, the full variable domain reads GAGVSQSPSNKVTEKGKDVELRCDPISGHTALYWYRQSLGQGLEFLIYFQGNSAPDKSGLPSDRFSAERTGGSVSTLTIQRTQQEDSAVYLCASSSGTSGMVQYFGPGTRLTVT.

The rearrangement joins TRBV7-2 to TRBJ1-1, with 8 nucleotides matching TRBD1. CDR1 and CDR2 (germline): SGHTA, FQGNSA. This CDR3 is built from 14 residues. Losses at the gene ends were 3 bases for V and 2 bases for J; bases not matched to a gene: 2. DNA of the CDR3: TGTGCCAGCAGCTTGGCAGGGGGCAACACTGAAGCTTTCTTT. This gives the protein CASSLAGGNTEAFF.

This chain connects TRBV28 to TRBJ2-7, with D perhaps matching TRBD1 (5 bases). Trimming removed 3 bases from V and 4 bases from J, with 16 bases in between. CDR3 length: 15 amino acids. CDR1 MDHEN and CDR2 SYDVKM come from the germline V gene. The CDR3 coding sequence is TGTGCCAGCAGTTTTCCACAGGCCCCGACGTACGAGCAGTACTTC. The encoded protein is CASSFPQAPTYEQYF.

The CDR3 spells CASSLASGVYNEQFF. Written as DNA, the CDR3 is TGCGCCAGCAGCTTGGCTAGCGGAGTATACAATGAGCAGTTCTTC. The chain links TRBV5-1 to TRBJ2-1; TRBD2 agrees at 7 bases. This CDR3 region has 15 residues. J lost 4 bases, V lost 0 bases, and 4 bases had no gene match. Germline CDR1 reads SGHRS; CDR2 reads YFSETQ.

The chain has TRBV19 and TRBJ2-1; 8 bases agree with TRBD1. CDR3 length: 14 residues. From germline, CDR1 is LNHDA and CDR2 SQIVND (reference sequence). V lost 3 bases, J lost 2 bases, and 0 bases stayed unmatched. CDR3 DNA: TGTGCCAGTAGTATGGGACAGGCCTACAATGAGCAGTTCTTC. This sequence encodes CASSMGQAYNEQFF.

The chain is built from TRBV27 and TRBJ2-1; D perhaps matches TRBD2 (5 bases). Germline loops: CDR1 MNHEY, CDR2 SMNVEV (reference sequence). CDR3 length: 14 amino acids. Trimming pared 5 bases from V and 7 bases from J, leaving 15 bases between. CDR3: CASSTLAGGNEQFF. CDR3 sequence (DNA): TGTGCCAGCAGTACTCTCGCCGGAGGTAATGAGCAGTTCTTC.

The chain uses TRBV6-2 or TRBV6-3 and TRBJ2-3; D is uncertain. CDR3 length: 15 amino acids. Germline CDR1 is MNHEY and CDR2 is SVGEGT. Trimming took off 5 bases at V and 1 base at J, with 13 bases between the two ends. In DNA, the CDR3 is TGTGCCAGCAGTCCCAGAGGAGCCGGCACAGATACGCAGTATTTT. This encodes CASSPRGAGTDTQYF.

CDR3 DNA sequence: TGTGCCAGCAGCTTAGGACAGGGCACCGGGGAGCTGTTTTTT. This codes for CASSLGQGTGELFF. The rearrangement joins TRBV9 to TRBJ2-2; 8 bases align to TRBD1. Germline loops: CDR1 SGDLS, CDR2 YYNGEE. The ends lost 4 bases at V and 4 bases at J; junction bases unmatched: 3. CDR3 length: 14 amino acids.

This clone was seen a single time. The chain joins TRBV2 to TRBJ2-2; 10 bases fit TRBD1. The V gene end was trimmed by 7 bases and the J gene end by 6 bases; junction bases not matched to a gene: 8. Germline values: CDR1 SNHLY, CDR2 FYNNEI. The CDR3 totals 15 residues. In nucleotides, the CDR3 is TGTGCCAGCAACCGACTGACAGGGGGCGCCGGGGAGCTGTTTTTT. This gives the protein CASNRLTGGAGELFF.

V and J are TRBV28 and TRBJ2-1; a weak D match, TRBD2 (6 bases). Trimming pared 8 bases from V and 5 bases from J, leaving 10 bases between. CDR1 MDHEN and CDR2 SYDVKM come from the germline V gene. There are 12 residues in the CDR3. The CDR3 DNA reads TGTGCCAGCCGGAGGGATGACAATGAGCAGTTCTTC. Its translation is CASRRDDNEQFF.

J is TRBJ2-7 and V is TRBV9; possibly TRBD2 for D (6 bases). Germline V gives CDR1 SGDLS, CDR2 YYNGEE. With 1 base removed from V and 0 bases from J, the gap between germline ends came to 11 bases. CDR3 length: 15 residues. The chain's CDR3 is CASSVSPDYSYEQYF. CDR3 sequence (DNA): TGTGCCAGCAGCGTAAGCCCGGACTACTCCTACGAGCAGTACTTC.

The V and J genes are TRBV12-5 and TRBJ1-1; D possibly corresponds to TRBD1 (5 bases). The V and J ends lost 6 bases and 0 bases respectively, with 8 bases between them. The CDR3 covers 13 residues. The germline CDR1 and CDR2 sequences are LGHNT and FRNRAP. CDR3 amino acids: CASGPGVNTEAFF. CDR3 nucleotides: TGTGCTAGTGGGCCGGGGGTGAACACTGAAGCTTTCTTT.

This chain connects TRBV9 to TRBJ2-7; 8 positions agree with TRBD2. J was trimmed by 2 bases and V by 0 bases; bases with no gene match: 4. Germline lookup yields CDR1 SGDLS and CDR2 YYNGEE. The CDR3 is 15 amino acids. CDR3 DNA: TGTGCCAGCAGCGTAGGAAGCGGGAGCCCCTACGAGCAGTACTTC. This codes for CASSVGSGSPYEQYF.

The chain carries TRBV4-2 and TRBJ1-3; no clear D gene. CDR3 length: 14 amino acids. V shed 8 bases and J shed 0 bases, with 11 bases lying between them. Germline V lookup: CDR1 LGHNA, CDR2 YNFKEQ. The CDR3 loop is CASQDGISGNTIYF. DNA for the CDR3: TGTGCCAGCCAGGACGGGATCTCTGGAAACACCATATATTTT.

This rearrangement joins TRBV28 to TRBJ2-1; 11 nucleotides agree with TRBD2. In germline, CDR1 is MDHEN, CDR2 SYDVKM. The CDR3 totals 15 residues. The junction had 5 bases not matched to a gene; V was cut back by 3 bases and J by 7 bases. CDR3 region: CASSFSGRARNEQFF. The CDR3 DNA is TGTGCCAGCAGTTTTAGCGGGAGGGCCAGAAATGAGCAGTTCTTC.

The rearrangement uses TRBV6-5 and TRBJ2-1; TRBD2 matches at 11 bases. This CDR3 spans 15 amino acids. With 8 bases clipped from V and 6 bases from J, the junction kept 9 bases outside the gene matches. Per the germline V gene, CDR1 is MNHEY and CDR2 is SVGAGI. CDR3 bases: TGTGCCAGCCGAAAGACACTAGCGGGAGCCAATGAGCAGTTCTTC. The encoded protein is CASRKTLAGANEQFF.

The CDR3 spells CASSLQGMNTEAFF. The CDR3 bases are TGTGCCAGCTCGCTACAGGGCATGAACACTGAAGCTTTCTTT. J is TRBJ1-1 and V is TRBV18; weak D call: TRBD1 (6 bases). CDR3 length: 14 residues. With 6 bases removed from V and 0 bases from J, the gap between germline ends came to 11 bases. The germline gives CDR1 KGHSH, CDR2 LQKENI.